The 14 T cell receptor beta chains presented below share a single source sample, sequenced in a study of T cell responses to AZD1222 COVID-19 vaccine. Repertoires were generated with immunoSEQ multiplex PCR, while TCRdb's copy carries only in-frame clones and drops some. The sample includes fewer than 120,000 clones, 85% to 95% of them seen just once. The sample was peripheral blood, taken 28 days after the second AZD1222 dose. These TCRs come from an adult who received the AZD1222 COVID-19 vaccine.

The V call is TRBV5-1, the J call TRBJ2-7; the D call may be TRBD1 or TRBD2 (5 bases each). The CDR3 spans 13 residues. Trimming took off 3 bases at V and 6 bases at J, with 13 bases between the two ends. Germline CDR1 and CDR2: SGHRS and YFSETQ. CDR3 nucleotides: TGCGCCAGCAGCTGGGGACCCTCGGGCGAGCAGTACTTC. Amino acids: CASSWGPSGEQYF.

V and J are TRBV12-3 or TRBV12-4 and TRBJ2-2, with D uncertain. The V end lost 3 bases, the J end lost 6 bases, and 2 bases lay between the germline ends. CDR3 size: 11 residues. CDR3: CASSLPGELFF. In nucleotides, the CDR3 is TGTGCCAGCAGTTTGCCCGGGGAGCTGTTTTTT.

The chain combines TRBV6-5 with TRBJ1-1, with D unresolved. V lost 7 bases and J 0 bases, leaving 12 bases between the germline ends. The CDR3 runs to 14 residues. Germline lookup yields CDR1 MNHEY and CDR2 SVGAGI. This chain's CDR3 is CASNSGLLNTEAFF. The CDR3, as DNA: TGTGCCAGCAACTCCGGACTTCTGAACACTGAAGCTTTCTTT.

V is TRBV5-8 and J is TRBJ2-5, with 7 nucleotides matching TRBD2. J lost 5 bases, V lost 0 bases, and 7 bases had no gene match. This CDR3 region has 15 residues. Germline CDR1 SGHTS, CDR2 YDEGEE. The CDR3 spells CASSLGGRLWETQYF. The CDR3, as DNA: TGTGCCAGCAGCTTGGGCGGGAGATTGTGGGAGACCCAGTACTTC.

Remarks on this clone: A read error may produce the germline difference seen at one junction end. The rearrangement joins TRBV10-1 to TRBJ2-1, with D unclear. This CDR3 spans 12 amino acids. Germline assignment: CDR1 WNHNN and CDR2 SYGVQD (reference sequence). The CDR3 DNA is TGCGCCAGCAGTGAGCCCCCCCCGCGGCCGGTCTTC. Its translation is CASSEPPPRPVF.

The chain is built from TRBV5-1 and TRBJ1-6; a possible D gene is TRBD1 (5 bases). The CDR3 consists of 14 residues. Per the germline V gene, CDR1 is SGHRS and CDR2 is YFSETQ. V gave up 0 bases and J gave up 5 bases, with 6 bases separating them. The CDR3 sequence is CASSLGGNNSPLHF. In nucleotides, the CDR3 is TGCGCCAGCAGCTTGGGGGGGAATAATTCACCCCTCCACTTT.

The sample holds a few counts of this clone. The rearrangement links TRBV6-5 to TRBJ1-1; D call uncertain. V lost 2 bases and J lost 4, with 17 bases in between. Germline CDR1 and CDR2: MNHEY and SVGAGI. The CDR3 is 16 amino acids. The CDR3 region is CASSYGRRPVSTEAFF. The CDR3, as DNA: TGTGCCAGCAGTTACGGCAGGAGGCCGGTGAGCACTGAAGCTTTCTTT.

The V gene is TRBV5-1, the J gene TRBJ2-2; D remains unclear. The germline V gene encodes CDR1 SGHRS and CDR2 YFSETQ. This CDR3 contains 14 residues. Trimming left V 3 bases short and J 1 base short, with 7 bases between. The DNA of the CDR3 is TGCGCCAGCAGCTCCCAGGAGAACACCGGGGAGCTGTTTTTT. It encodes CASSSQENTGELFF.

This chain links TRBV10-3 with TRBJ1-1, with TRBD1 matching 7 bases. V dropped 3 bases and J dropped 1; count of bases not matched to a gene: 20. Germline CDR1 reads ENHRY; CDR2 reads SYGVKD. This CDR3 has 20 residues. The CDR3 loop reads CAISDSGQLTPDRANTEAFF. In nucleotides, the CDR3 is TGTGCCATCAGTGATTCGGGACAGTTGACGCCCGACAGGGCGAACACTGAAGCTTTCTTT.

The J gene is TRBJ2-5, the V gene TRBV7-8; D is unresolved. The ends were cut back, 3 bases at V and 5 bases at J, with 10 bases in the middle. The CDR3 runs 13 residues. Germline V gene data show CDR1 as SGHVS and CDR2 as FQNEAQ. As DNA, the CDR3 is TGTGCCAGCAGCTTCGCAGGTACCGAGACCCAGTACTTC. Translating gives CASSFAGTETQYF.

The rearrangement joins TRBV3-1 (or the pseudogene TRBV3-2) to TRBJ1-1; D remains ambiguous. The V gene's germline CDR1 is LGHDT and CDR2 YNNKEL (reference sequence). The V and J ends lost 0 bases and 0 bases respectively, with 5 bases between them. The CDR3 spans 14 residues. The CDR3 DNA reads TGTGCCAGCAGCCAAGACCAATTGAACACTGAAGCTTTCTTT. Encoded protein: CASSQDQLNTEAFF.

This clone was seen once. The CDR3 DNA sequence: TGCGCCAGCAGGTTCACAGGGGGAGGGTCACAAGAGACCCAGTACTTC. Protein sequence: CASRFTGGGSQETQYF. The chain joins TRBV5-1 to TRBJ2-5; D may be TRBD1 (8 bases). The CDR3 sequence is 16 residues long. Germline lookup yields CDR1 SGHRS and CDR2 YFSETQ. V lost 5 bases, J lost 2 bases, and 19 bases lay in between.

In regard to this clone: Compared with germline, one end of the junction differs, possibly owing to a read error. The chain links TRBV10-2 to TRBJ1-1; 9 positions match TRBD1. This CDR3 spans 13 amino acids. Per the germline V gene, CDR1 is WSHSY and CDR2 is SAAADI. CDR3 in DNA: TGCGCCAGCACCGGGACAGGGAACGCTGAAGCTTTCTTT. It yields the protein CASTGTGNAEAFF.

J is TRBJ1-2 and V is TRBV6-5, with D tentatively TRBD1 (6 bases). Germline V CDR1 and CDR2: MNHEY, SVGAGI. The V end lost 6 bases, the J end lost 5 bases, and 16 bases lay between the germline ends. The CDR3 is made up of 14 amino acids. The DNA of the CDR3 is TGTGCCAGCAGCCCACCGACAGGCTGGTATGGCTACACCTTC. Protein: CASSPPTGWYGYTF.